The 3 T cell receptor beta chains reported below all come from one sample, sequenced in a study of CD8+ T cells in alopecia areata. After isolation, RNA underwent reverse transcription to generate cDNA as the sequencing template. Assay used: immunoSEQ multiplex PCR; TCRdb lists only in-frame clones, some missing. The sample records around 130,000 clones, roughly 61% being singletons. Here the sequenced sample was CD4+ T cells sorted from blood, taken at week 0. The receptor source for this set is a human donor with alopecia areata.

In DNA form, the CDR3 reads TGTGCCAGCAGCCCGGGGGGTGGCACTGAAGCTTTCTTT. Translation gives CASSPGGGTEAFF. The chain recombines TRBV5-6 with TRBJ1-1; D might be TRBD1 (5 bases). The germline CDR1 and CDR2 sequences are SGHDT and YYEEEE. V lost 4 bases and J lost 4, with 11 bases in between. CDR3 length: 13 residues.

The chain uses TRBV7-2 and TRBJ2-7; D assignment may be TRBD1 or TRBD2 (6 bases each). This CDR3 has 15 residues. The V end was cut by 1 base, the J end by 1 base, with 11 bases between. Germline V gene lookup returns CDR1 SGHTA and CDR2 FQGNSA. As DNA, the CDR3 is TGTGCCAGCAGCTTAGTCGGAGGGGGTTCCTACGAGCAGTACTTC. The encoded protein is CASSLVGGGSYEQYF.

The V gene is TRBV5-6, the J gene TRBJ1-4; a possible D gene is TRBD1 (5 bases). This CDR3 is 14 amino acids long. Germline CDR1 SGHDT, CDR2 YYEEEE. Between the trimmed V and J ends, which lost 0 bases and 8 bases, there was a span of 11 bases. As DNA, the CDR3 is TGTGCCAGCAGCTTGGATGGGGCGGGCGAAAAACTGTTTTTT. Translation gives CASSLDGAGEKLFF. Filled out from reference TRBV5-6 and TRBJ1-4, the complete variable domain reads DAGVTQSPTHLIKTRGQQVTLRCSPKSGHDTVSWYQQALGQGPQFIFQYYEEEERQRGNFPDRFSGHQFPNYSSELNVNALLLGDSALYLCASSLDGAGEKLFFGSGTQLSVL.